The present TCR beta chain was sequenced within a study of blood T cell repertoires in COVID-19. Original handling: The assay estimated nucleated cells by amplifying reference gene primers. The table came from immunoSEQ multiplex PCR; TCRdb's copy has only in-frame clones and leaves some out. The V and J calls and clone size are taken from that table; D and trimming were inferred from the DNA. The sample yields 200,000 to 250,000 clones, 80% to 85% seen once. The V gene's germline CDR1 is ENHRY and CDR2 SYGVKD. The V end was cut by 10 bases, the J end by 7 bases, with 14 bases between. The CDR3 consists of 13 residues.

The sequenced material came from peripheral blood. The TCR originated in a woman aged 60-75 years with acute or convalescent COVID-19. V and J are TRBV10-3 and TRBJ1-6; no clear D. CDR3 DNA: TGTGCCACCGGGCGGGGTTCGAATTCACCCCTCCACTTT. Translation: CATGRGSNSPLHF.